This T cell receptor (beta chain) was recovered during a study of blood T cell repertoires in COVID-19. Study context: T cells, B-cell-depleted T cells, or PBMCs provided the cDNA or gDNA that served as material.

Study processing details: Amplification with reference gene primers provided the estimates of nucleated cell counts. The protocol was immunoSEQ multiplex PCR, while the TCRdb copy is restricted to in-frame clones and leaves out a portion. The DNA gave D and trimming, while V, J and clone size come from that table. The repertoire holds under 70,000 clones, with around nine tenths as singletons. The Seattle patients joined while their infection was active and were tracked longitudinally afterward. The sequencing sample was made of peripheral blood. This TCR was recovered from a woman in her fifties or sixties with COVID-19, enrolled during active disease.

The CDR3 coding sequence is TGTGCCAGCAGCTTGGTTGCGACAGGGGCTCACAATGAGCAGTTCTTC. Translated: CASSLVATGAHNEQFF. The chain links TRBV5-5 to TRBJ2-1; 8 nucleotides align to TRBD1. Trimming removed 0 bases from V and 5 bases from J; junction bases left unmatched: 7. The CDR3 has 16 residues. Germline lookup yields CDR1 SGHKS and CDR2 YYEKEE (reference sequence).